Presented here are 20 T cell receptor beta chains from one specimen sequenced in a study of vaccination and CD4 T cells after COVID-19. Their antigen targets remain unknown. Time point denoted: late sampling 161 to 241 days after vaccination in three convalescent patients. The treatment was: roughly 10-day PBMC culture with coronavirus spike peptide pools or control peptides (ViraFEST assay). Cultured CD4+ T-cell DNA underwent Oncomine TCR Beta short-read sequencing. Each CDR3 protein gets one entry after TCRdb re-called the PCR reads with MiXCR. The sample has some 20,000 distinct CDR3 sequences, around two fifths seen once. Sequenced material: CD4+ T cells from blood, cultured in vitro, taken about 7 months after SARS-CoV-2 vaccination. The receptors originated from a human donor who had recovered from COVID-19.

In DNA form, the CDR3 reads TGTGCCAGCCTTAGGGACAGGGGTCTCAACGAGCAGTACTTC. Translating gives CASLRDRGLNEQYF. The rearrangement joins TRBV6-1 to TRBJ2-7; 10 positions agree with TRBD1. Trimming removed 8 bases from V and 5 bases from J; junction bases left unmatched: 9. The germline V gene has CDR1 MNHNS and CDR2 SASEGT. The CDR3 sequence is 14 residues long.

As concerns this clonotype: Since a much larger clone is just one base distant, this may be a read error. The chain is built from TRBV7-2 and TRBJ2-5; tentatively, D is TRBD2 (6 bases). CDR1 is SGHTA and CDR2 is FQGNSA in the germline V gene. V was shortened by 1 base and J by 7 bases, with 13 bases between the two germline ends. The CDR3 sequence is 14 residues long. CDR3 in DNA: TGTGCCAGCAGCTTAGTTGCGGCAGCGGGGACCCAGTACTTC. Translating gives CASSLVAAAGTQYF.

This rearrangement joins TRBV12-3 or TRBV12-4 to TRBJ1-1; D perhaps matches TRBD1 (5 bases). The CDR3 extends over 11 amino acids. Trimming cost V 5 bases and J 10 bases, with 11 bases left between them. The CDR3 sequence: CASSPDILAFF. Here the CDR3 DNA reads TGTGCCAGCAGTCCGGACATCCTAGCTTTCTTT.

The rearrangement uses TRBV6-5 and TRBJ2-7; TRBD2 aligns across 13 bases. CDR3 size: 15 residues. CDR1 MNHEY and CDR2 SVGAGI come from the germline V gene. The ends lost 4 bases at V and 4 bases at J; junction bases unmatched: 4. The CDR3, as DNA: TGTGCCAGCAGTTTCGGACTAGCGGGGGCATACGAGCAGTACTTC. Translated, it gives CASSFGLAGAYEQYF.

This clonotype has just a few counts. CDR3 region: CATREGLAGGQDTQYF. DNA for the CDR3: TGTGCCACCAGAGAAGGACTAGCGGGAGGTCAAGATACGCAGTATTTT. The chain joins TRBV15 to TRBJ2-3; 14 bases map to TRBD2. Germline CDR1 reads LNHNV; CDR2 reads YYDKDF (reference sequence). The CDR3 totals 16 residues. V lost 6 bases to trimming and J lost 5 bases; unmatched junction nucleotides: 7.

This clonotype was observed a handful of times. The chain recombines TRBV7-3 with TRBJ2-2; TRBD2 might be the D (6 bases). V shed 5 bases and J shed 5 bases, with 18 bases lying between them. The germline gives CDR1 SGHTA, CDR2 FQGTGA. This CDR3 has 16 residues. Here the CDR3 reads CASSPPTGVGTGELFF. In nucleotides, the CDR3 is TGTGCCAGCAGCCCTCCCACGGGAGTTGGGACCGGGGAGCTGTTTTTT. Combining the CDR3 with reference TRBV7-3 and TRBJ2-2 gives the whole variable domain GAGVSQTPSNKVTEKGKYVELRCDPISGHTALYWYRQSLGQGPEFLIYFQGTGAADDSGLPNDRFFAVRPEGSVSTLKIQRTERGDSAVYLCASSPPTGVGTGELFFGEGSRLTVL.

The J gene is TRBJ1-6, the V gene TRBV19, with TRBD1 as a possible D gene (6 bases). The CDR3 loop spans 17 amino acids. V lost 5 bases to trimming and J lost 9 bases, with 23 bases between them. Germline V gene sequence: CDR1 LNHDA, CDR2 SQIVND (reference sequence). This CDR3 is CASSPGQFKVKGSPLHF. The CDR3 nucleotides read TGTGCCAGTAGTCCTGGACAGTTCAAGGTTAAGGGTTCACCCCTCCACTTT.

The chain carries TRBV6-4 and TRBJ2-1, with D possibly being TRBD2 (6 bases). The germline gives CDR1 MRHNA, CDR2 SNTAGT. The germline V and J ends were trimmed by 7 bases and 5 bases, with 15 bases remaining between them. The CDR3 is 14 residues long. This CDR3 is CASNPCGGDNEQFF. The CDR3 region has the DNA TGTGCCAGCAACCCCTGCGGCGGGGACAATGAGCAGTTCTTC.

The chain recombines TRBV7-9 with TRBJ1-2; possible D gene TRBD1, 6 bases. CDR3 length equals 15 residues. Germline-derived CDR1 and CDR2 are SEHNR and FQNEAQ (reference sequence). Trimming took off 4 bases at V and 3 bases at J, with 15 bases between the two ends. The CDR3 DNA reads as TGTGCCAGCAGCTCCTATACAGGGTACGACTATGGCTACACCTTC. It encodes CASSSYTGYDYGYTF.

This sequence joins TRBV7-9 and TRBJ2-3, with 9 bases fitting TRBD2. The J segment lost 6 bases and the V segment lost 2 bases, leaving 9 bases of the junction unmatched. Germline V lookup: CDR1 SEHNR, CDR2 FQNEAQ (reference sequence). The CDR3 has 16 residues. The DNA for the CDR3 is TGTGCCAGCAGCTTATCAGCGGGAGGCATTCCGGATACGCAGTATTTT. This encodes CASSLSAGGIPDTQYF.

This clonotype was seen a handful of times. The genes are TRBV6-1 and TRBJ1-6, with D tentatively TRBD1 (6 bases). CDR3 size: 12 residues. Germline assignment: CDR1 MNHNS and CDR2 SASEGT. V was cut by 4 bases and J by 15 bases, with 13 bases left in between. The CDR3 protein is CASSGQVLSLHF. The CDR3 region has the DNA TGTGCCAGCAGTGGACAGGTACTCAGCCTCCACTTT.

The rearrangement uses TRBV7-2 and TRBJ2-5; D gene uncertain. Trimming pared 2 bases from V and 4 bases from J, leaving 11 bases between. Looked up from germline, CDR1 is SGHTA and CDR2 is FQGNSA. The CDR3 runs 14 residues. The CDR3 DNA is TGTGCCAGCAGCTTACTCCCGGGCGGAGAGACCCAGTACTTC. This gives the protein CASSLLPGGETQYF.

This chain links TRBV20-1 with TRBJ1-3; TRBD1 might be the D (6 bases). Germline V gene data show CDR1 as DFQATT and CDR2 as SNEGSKA (reference sequence). The V end lost 7 bases, the J end lost 0 bases, and 13 bases lay between the germline ends. There are 14 residues in the CDR3. The CDR3 DNA reads TGCAGTGTGATCGGACAGAACTCTGGAAACACCATATATTTT. Amino acid sequence: CSVIGQNSGNTIYF.

The V call is TRBV7-2, the J call TRBJ2-1, with unresolved D. The V end lost 3 bases, the J end lost 5 bases, and 8 bases lay between the germline ends. CDR1 is SGHTA, CDR2 FQGNSA, per germline. The CDR3 loop spans 13 amino acids. CDR3 amino acids: CASSFRADNEQFF. The CDR3, as DNA: TGTGCCAGCAGCTTTCGGGCCGACAATGAGCAGTTCTTC.

The chain has TRBV10-3 and TRBJ2-1; 9 bases agree with TRBD2. Germline loops: CDR1 ENHRY, CDR2 SYGVKD. Losses at the gene ends were 4 bases for V and 5 bases for J; bases not matched to a gene: 3. The CDR3 extends over 14 amino acids. Here the CDR3 DNA reads TGTGCCATCAGTGGACTAGCGGCCAACAATGAGCAGTTCTTC. Translating it yields CAISGLAANNEQFF.

The rearrangement links TRBV28 to TRBJ1-5; a possible D gene is TRBD1 (6 bases). Trimming took 6 bases from V and 0 from J, leaving 9 bases between them. In germline, CDR1 is MDHEN, CDR2 SYDVKM. The CDR3 runs to 14 residues. CDR3 loop: CASSYRVSNQPQHF. As DNA, the CDR3 is TGTGCCAGCAGCTACAGGGTTAGCAATCAGCCCCAGCATTTT.

The rearrangement links TRBV11-2 to TRBJ1-2, with D maybe TRBD1 (5 bases). Looked up from germline, CDR1 is SGHAT and CDR2 is FQNNGV. This CDR3 has 16 amino acids. Deletions cut 1 base from V and 7 bases from J, with 19 bases between. The CDR3 spells CASSLVYWDLWSGYTF. CDR3 nucleotides: TGTGCCAGCAGCTTAGTTTACTGGGACCTATGGAGTGGCTACACCTTC.

The V call is TRBV6-5, the J call TRBJ2-1, with D unresolved. V was trimmed by 0 bases and J by 4 bases, leaving 4 bases between them. The CDR3 contains 13 residues. Germline CDR1 and CDR2: MNHEY and SVGAGI. CDR3 nucleotides: TGTGCCAGCAGTTACTCGACTTACAATGAGCAGTTCTTC. Translating it yields CASSYSTYNEQFF.

There are a few counts of this clonotype. This chain links TRBV29-1 with TRBJ2-5; 7 nucleotides agree with TRBD2. Germline loops: CDR1 SQVTM, CDR2 ANQGSEA. This CDR3 spans 13 amino acids. Trimming took 7 bases from V and 3 from J; bases not matched to a gene: 8. The chain's CDR3 is CSGRDGRKETQYF. The CDR3 nucleotides read TGCAGCGGGAGGGACGGGAGGAAAGAGACCCAGTACTTC. Full variable domain (remainder filled in from reference TRBV29-1 and TRBJ2-5): SAVISQKPSRDICQRGTSLTIQCQVDSQVTMMFWYRQQPGQSLTLIATANQGSEATYESGFVIDKFPISRPNLTFSTLTVSNMSPEDSSIYLCSGRDGRKETQYFGPGTRLLVL.

The gene calls are TRBV6-7 and TRBJ2-5; 11 nucleotides agree with TRBD2. TRBV6-7 is an ORF; its function is uncertain. The CDR3 spans 16 residues. Trimming at V came to 10 bases and at J to 5 bases, leaving 15 bases not matched to a gene. The CDR3 sequence: CATLHRLAGSGETQYF. For the CDR3, the DNA is TGTGCCACCCTTCACCGACTAGCGGGATCAGGGGAGACCCAGTACTTC.